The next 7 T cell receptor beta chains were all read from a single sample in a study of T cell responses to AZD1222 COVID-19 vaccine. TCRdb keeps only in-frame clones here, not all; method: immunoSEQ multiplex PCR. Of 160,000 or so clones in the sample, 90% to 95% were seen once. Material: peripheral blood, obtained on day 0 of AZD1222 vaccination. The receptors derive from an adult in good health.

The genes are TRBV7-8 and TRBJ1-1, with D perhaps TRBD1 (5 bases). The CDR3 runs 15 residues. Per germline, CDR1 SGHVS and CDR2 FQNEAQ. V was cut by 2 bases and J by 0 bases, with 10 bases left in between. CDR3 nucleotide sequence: TGTGCCAGCAGCTTACACCAGGGTATGAACACTGAAGCTTTCTTT. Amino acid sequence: CASSLHQGMNTEAFF.

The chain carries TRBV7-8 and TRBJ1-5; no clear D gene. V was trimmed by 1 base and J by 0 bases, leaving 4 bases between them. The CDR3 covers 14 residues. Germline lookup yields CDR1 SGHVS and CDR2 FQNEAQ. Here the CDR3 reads CASSLVDSNQPQHF. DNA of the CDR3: TGTGCCAGCAGCTTAGTGGATAGCAATCAGCCCCAGCATTTT.

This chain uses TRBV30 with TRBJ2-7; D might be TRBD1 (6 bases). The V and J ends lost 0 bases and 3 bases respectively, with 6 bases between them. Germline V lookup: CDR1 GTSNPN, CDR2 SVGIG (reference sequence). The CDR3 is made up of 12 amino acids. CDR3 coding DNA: TGTGCCTGGAGTGTAGGGGGCTACGAGCAGTACTTC. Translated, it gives CAWSVGGYEQYF.

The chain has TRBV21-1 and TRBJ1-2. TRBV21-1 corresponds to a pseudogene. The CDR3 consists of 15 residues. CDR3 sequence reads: CASSKKGTGSYGYTF. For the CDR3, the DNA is TGTGCCAGCAGCAAAAAGGGGACGGGCTCCTATGGCTACACCTTC.

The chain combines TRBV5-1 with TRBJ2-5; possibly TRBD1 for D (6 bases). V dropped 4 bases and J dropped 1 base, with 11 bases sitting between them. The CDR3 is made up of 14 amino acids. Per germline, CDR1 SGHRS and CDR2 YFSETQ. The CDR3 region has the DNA TGCGCCAGCAGCCCACGACAGGTCCAAGAGACCCAGTACTTC. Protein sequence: CASSPRQVQETQYF.

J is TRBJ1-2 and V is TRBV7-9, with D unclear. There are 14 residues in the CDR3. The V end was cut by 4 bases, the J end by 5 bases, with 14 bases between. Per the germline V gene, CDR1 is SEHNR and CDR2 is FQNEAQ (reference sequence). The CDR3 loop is CASSSYLQQYGYTF. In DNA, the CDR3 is TGTGCCAGCAGCTCCTACTTACAACAATATGGCTACACCTTC.

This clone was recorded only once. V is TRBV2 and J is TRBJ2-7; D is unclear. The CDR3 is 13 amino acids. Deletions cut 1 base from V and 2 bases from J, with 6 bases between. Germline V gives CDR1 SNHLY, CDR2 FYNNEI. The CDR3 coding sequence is TGTGCCAGCAGTGAAGGCAGGACCTACGAGCAGTACTTC. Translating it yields CASSEGRTYEQYF.